These T cell receptor beta chains were read from a single sample in a study of early T cells in non-severe SARS-CoV-2 infection. TCRdb used MiXCR to reprocess the 5' RACE reads, holding one entry per CDR3 protein. Here the sample spans about 42,000 distinct CDR3 sequences, around 6.9% being singletons. The sequenced material came from whole blood. The receptors shown here come from an adult who was a healthcare worker with PCR-confirmed SARS-CoV-2 infection or an uninfected control (not recorded which). Both conserved end residues are part of each CDR3. The D gene is left open where the match is weak. Clone sizes are given selectively: once, few, many, or a class where the clone is expanded.

v_gene: TRBV30
j_gene: TRBJ1-5
d_gene: .
len: 14
abundance: few
CDR3aa: CAWSEGDSNQPQHF
CDR3nt: TGTGCCTGGAGTGAAGGGGATAGCAATCAGCCCCAGCATTTT

v_gene: TRBV20-1
j_gene: TRBJ2-1
d_gene: .
len: 12
abundance: few
CDR3aa: CSARVSSAEQFF
CDR3nt: TGCAGTGCTAGAGTGTCTAGTGCTGAGCAGTTCTTC

v_gene: TRBV25-1
j_gene: TRBJ1-2
d_gene: .
len: 10
abundance: .
CDR3aa: CASRGRGYTF
CDR3nt: TGTGCCAGCCGGGGGCGAGGCTACACCTTC

v_gene: TRBV9
j_gene: TRBJ2-2
d_gene: .
len: 15
abundance: .
CDR3aa: CASSPTGRDTGELFF
CDR3nt: TGTGCCAGCAGCCCCACCGGGCGGGACACCGGGGAGCTGTTTTTT

v_gene: TRBV15
j_gene: TRBJ2-1
d_gene: .
len: 12
abundance: few
CDR3aa: CATSRVWNEQFF
CDR3nt: TGTGCCACCAGCAGAGTATGGAATGAGCAGTTCTTC

v_gene: TRBV7-8
j_gene: TRBJ2-2
d_gene: .
len: 13
abundance: few
CDR3aa: CASSPHRAGELFF
CDR3nt: TGTGCCAGCAGCCCCCACAGGGCCGGGGAGCTGTTTTTT

v_gene: TRBV7-9
j_gene: TRBJ2-1
d_gene: .
len: 12
abundance: many
CDR3aa: CASTTSGYEQFF
CDR3nt: TGTGCCAGCACCACTAGTGGGTATGAGCAGTTCTTC

v_gene: TRBV19
j_gene: TRBJ2-3
d_gene: TRBD2
len: 13
abundance: .
CDR3aa: CASYGGTTDTQYF
CDR3nt: TGTGCCAGTTACGGGGGGACCACAGATACGCAGTATTTT

v_gene: TRBV7-9
j_gene: TRBJ1-3
d_gene: .
len: 11
abundance: .
CDR3aa: CASSLENTIYF
CDR3nt: TGTGCCAGCAGCTTGGAAAACACCATATATTTT

v_gene: TRBV6-5
j_gene: TRBJ1-5
d_gene: .
len: 18
abundance: .
CDR3aa: CASSYSAPVFEGNQPQHF
CDR3nt: TGTGCCAGCAGTTACTCGGCCCCCGTATTTGAAGGCAATCAGCCCCAGCATTTT

v_gene: TRBV7-2
j_gene: TRBJ1-6
d_gene: .
len: 13
abundance: .
CDR3aa: CASSLDRASPLHF
CDR3nt: TGTGCCAGCAGCTTGGATCGGGCCTCACCCCTCCACTTT

v_gene: TRBV5-8
j_gene: TRBJ2-7
d_gene: .
len: 14
abundance: .
CDR3aa: CASSLDAPSYEQYF
CDR3nt: TGTGCCAGCAGCTTGGACGCTCCATCCTACGAGCAGTACTTC

v_gene: TRBV7-9
j_gene: TRBJ2-1
d_gene: .
len: 14
abundance: many
CDR3aa: CASSPGGVYNEQFF
CDR3nt: TGTGCCAGCAGCCCAGGGGGGGTCTACAATGAGCAGTTCTTC

v_gene: TRBV7-6
j_gene: TRBJ2-5
d_gene: .
len: 15
abundance: many
CDR3aa: CASSLVPPGVETQYF
CDR3nt: TGTGCCAGCAGCTTAGTCCCACCAGGGGTAGAGACCCAGTACTTC

v_gene: TRBV13
j_gene: TRBJ2-7
d_gene: TRBD1
len: 14
abundance: many
CDR3aa: CASSTPGQTYEQYF
CDR3nt: TGTGCCAGCAGCACACCGGGACAGACCTACGAGCAGTACTTC

v_gene: TRBV3-1
j_gene: TRBJ1-4
d_gene: .
len: 12
abundance: few
CDR3aa: CASSIGRLELFF
CDR3nt: TGTGCCAGCAGCATCGGCAGGCTAGAACTGTTTTTT

v_gene: TRBV20-1
j_gene: TRBJ2-3
d_gene: TRBD2
len: 14
abundance: .
CDR3aa: CSAWTSWDPDTQYF
CDR3nt: TGCAGTGCCTGGACTAGTTGGGACCCGGATACGCAGTATTTT

v_gene: TRBV10-1
j_gene: TRBJ2-7
d_gene: TRBD1
len: 13
abundance: many
CDR3aa: CASSQGARGEQYF
CDR3nt: TGCGCCAGCAGTCAGGGGGCACGGGGCGAGCAGTACTTC

v_gene: TRBV20-1
j_gene: TRBJ1-5
d_gene: .
len: 14
abundance: few
CDR3aa: CSAGDLTGFQPQHF
CDR3nt: TGCAGTGCGGGGGACTTGACGGGATTTCAGCCCCAGCATTTT

v_gene: TRBV30
j_gene: TRBJ2-1
d_gene: .
len: 15
abundance: few
CDR3aa: CAWSVAGGLYNEQFF
CDR3nt: TGTGCCTGGAGTGTGGCCGGGGGGCTGTACAATGAGCAGTTCTTC

v_gene: TRBV12-3/TRBV12-4
j_gene: TRBJ2-7
d_gene: TRBD1
len: 14
abundance: .
CDR3aa: CASSFDREGSEQYF
CDR3nt: TGTGCCAGCAGTTTTGACAGGGAAGGCTCCGAGCAGTACTTC

v_gene: TRBV5-6
j_gene: TRBJ1-2
d_gene: .
len: 14
abundance: many
CDR3aa: CASSLGQQLYGYTF
CDR3nt: TGTGCCAGCAGCTTGGGACAGCAACTCTATGGCTACACCTTC

v_gene: TRBV18
j_gene: TRBJ1-3
d_gene: .
len: 15
abundance: many
CDR3aa: CASSLGPTSGNTIYF
CDR3nt: TGTGCCAGCTCCCTTGGACCCACCTCTGGAAACACCATATATTTT

v_gene: TRBV10-3
j_gene: TRBJ2-5
d_gene: TRBD2
len: 15
abundance: few
CDR3aa: CATLETSGGTATQYF
CDR3nt: TGTGCCACCCTAGAGACTAGCGGGGGGACCGCAACCCAGTACTTC

v_gene: TRBV18
j_gene: TRBJ2-1
d_gene: TRBD2
len: 15
abundance: .
CDR3aa: CASSPPAGDYNEQFF
CDR3nt: TGTGCCAGCTCACCACCGGCGGGGGACTACAATGAGCAGTTCTTC

v_gene: TRBV5-6
j_gene: TRBJ1-6
d_gene: .
len: 15
abundance: once
CDR3aa: CASSLKDGKTSPLHF
CDR3nt: TGTGCCAGCAGCTTAAAAGACGGGAAGACGTCACCCCTCCACTTT

v_gene: TRBV30
j_gene: TRBJ1-1
d_gene: .
len: 13
abundance: .
CDR3aa: CASARSENTEAFF
CDR3nt: TGTGCCTCTGCGCGGTCGGAGAACACTGAAGCTTTCTTT

v_gene: TRBV5-5
j_gene: TRBJ1-4
d_gene: TRBD1
len: 15
abundance: few
CDR3aa: CASSEPGQAYEKLFF
CDR3nt: TGTGCCAGCAGCGAACCGGGACAGGCGTATGAAAAACTGTTTTTT

v_gene: TRBV20-1
j_gene: TRBJ2-7
d_gene: TRBD1
len: 14
abundance: many
CDR3aa: CSARNPGQGNEQYF
CDR3nt: TGCAGTGCTAGGAACCCGGGACAGGGGAACGAGCAGTACTTC

v_gene: TRBV10-3
j_gene: TRBJ2-7
d_gene: TRBD2
len: 15
abundance: .
CDR3aa: CAINGEGVAAYEQYF
CDR3nt: TGTGCCATCAATGGGGAGGGCGTCGCAGCCTACGAGCAGTACTTC

v_gene: TRBV7-9
j_gene: TRBJ1-1
d_gene: .
len: 13
abundance: .
CDR3aa: CASSRGTSTEAFF
CDR3nt: TGTGCCAGCAGCCGTGGGACATCCACTGAAGCTTTCTTT

v_gene: TRBV5-6
j_gene: TRBJ2-7
d_gene: .
len: 13
abundance: many
CDR3aa: CASSPGTYYEQYF
CDR3nt: TGTGCCAGCAGCCCTGGGACTTACTACGAGCAGTACTTC

v_gene: TRBV10-3
j_gene: TRBJ2-2
d_gene: TRBD1
len: 16
abundance: .
CDR3aa: CAISDGDRSNTGELFF
CDR3nt: TGTGCCATCAGTGATGGGGACAGGTCGAACACCGGGGAGCTGTTTTTT

v_gene: TRBV7-9
j_gene: TRBJ2-5
d_gene: .
len: 11
abundance: .
CDR3aa: CASSFAETQYF
CDR3nt: TGTGCCAGCAGCTTCGCGGAGACCCAGTACTTC

v_gene: TRBV7-8
j_gene: TRBJ2-5
d_gene: TRBD2
len: 17
abundance: few
CDR3aa: CASSLAVSSGGEETQYF
CDR3nt: TGTGCCAGCAGCTTAGCGGTATCTAGCGGGGGAGAAGAGACCCAGTACTTC

v_gene: TRBV6-6
j_gene: TRBJ2-4
d_gene: .
len: 12
abundance: many
CDR3aa: CASRQQGAGANF
CDR3nt: TGTGCCAGCAGACAACAAGGGGCAGGGGCTAACTTC

v_gene: TRBV20-1
j_gene: TRBJ1-1
d_gene: TRBD1
len: 18
abundance: few
CDR3aa: CSARLTSGNRGRGTEAFF
CDR3nt: TGCAGTGCTAGACTTACCTCCGGGAACAGGGGGCGCGGTACTGAAGCTTTCTTT

v_gene: TRBV5-4
j_gene: TRBJ2-3
d_gene: TRBD2
len: 16
abundance: .
CDR3aa: CASSATAGVGGDTQYF
CDR3nt: TGTGCCAGCAGCGCCACAGCGGGGGTTGGGGGAGATACGCAGTATTTT

v_gene: TRBV20-1
j_gene: TRBJ1-6
d_gene: TRBD1
len: 14
abundance: .
CDR3aa: CSAGDSASNSPLHF
CDR3nt: TGCAGTGCGGGGGACAGCGCAAGCAATTCACCCCTCCACTTT

v_gene: TRBV5-8
j_gene: TRBJ2-3
d_gene: .
len: 13
abundance: .
CDR3aa: CASSLFSTDTQYF
CDR3nt: TGTGCCAGCAGCTTGTTTAGCACAGATACGCAGTATTTT

v_gene: TRBV7-3
j_gene: TRBJ2-7
d_gene: TRBD1
len: 12
abundance: .
CDR3aa: CASSDDRDEQYF
CDR3nt: TGTGCCAGCAGCGACGACAGGGACGAGCAGTACTTC

v_gene: TRBV30
j_gene: TRBJ1-6
d_gene: TRBD1
len: 14
abundance: few
CDR3aa: CAWRLTGINSPLHF
CDR3nt: TGTGCCTGGAGACTGACAGGGATTAATTCACCCCTCCATTTT

v_gene: TRBV5-1
j_gene: TRBJ2-1
d_gene: .
len: 11
abundance: many
CDR3aa: CASSLVREQFF
CDR3nt: TGCGCCAGCAGCTTGGTTCGTGAGCAGTTCTTC

v_gene: TRBV2
j_gene: TRBJ2-7
d_gene: .
len: 14
abundance: many
CDR3aa: CAGDPGGPSVEQYF
CDR3nt: TGTGCCGGAGATCCGGGGGGCCCTTCTGTCGAGCAGTACTTC

v_gene: TRBV7-3
j_gene: TRBJ2-2
d_gene: .
len: 12
abundance: many
CDR3aa: CASSSDLGELFF
CDR3nt: TGTGCCAGCAGCTCCGACTTGGGGGAGCTGTTTTTT

v_gene: TRBV6-6
j_gene: TRBJ2-7
d_gene: TRBD2
len: 14
abundance: few
CDR3aa: CASSLTSGVYEQYF
CDR3nt: TGTGCCAGCAGCCTAACTAGCGGGGTCTACGAGCAGTACTTC

v_gene: TRBV7-6
j_gene: TRBJ2-1
d_gene: .
len: 14
abundance: few
CDR3aa: CASSLRSSEHEQFF
CDR3nt: TGTGCCAGCAGTCTTAGGTCTAGTGAGCATGAGCAGTTCTTC

v_gene: TRBV5-1
j_gene: TRBJ2-7
d_gene: .
len: 13
abundance: .
CDR3aa: CASSLGFTYEQYF
CDR3nt: TGCGCCAGCAGCTTGGGTTTCACCTACGAGCAGTACTTC